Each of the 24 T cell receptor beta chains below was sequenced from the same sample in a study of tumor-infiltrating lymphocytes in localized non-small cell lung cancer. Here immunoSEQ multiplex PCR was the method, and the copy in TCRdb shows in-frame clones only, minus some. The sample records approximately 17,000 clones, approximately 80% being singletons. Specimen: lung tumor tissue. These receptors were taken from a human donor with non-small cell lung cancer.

The CDR3 loop is CASSPIAGVLDTQYF. CDR3 in DNA: TGTGCCAGCAGTCCTATAGCGGGAGTCTTAGATACGCAGTATTTT. The chain employs TRBV2 and TRBJ2-3, with 9 positions matching TRBD2. Germline-derived CDR1 and CDR2 are SNHLY and FYNNEI. Trimming at V came to 5 bases and at J to 5 bases, leaving 8 bases not matched to a gene. This CDR3 is 15 amino acids long.

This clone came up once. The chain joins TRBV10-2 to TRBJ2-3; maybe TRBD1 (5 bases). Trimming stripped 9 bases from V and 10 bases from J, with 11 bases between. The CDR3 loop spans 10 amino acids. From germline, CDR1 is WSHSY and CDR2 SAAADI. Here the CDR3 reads CASYQGAQYF. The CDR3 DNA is TGCGCCAGTTACCAGGGTGCGCAGTATTTT.

In nucleotides, the CDR3 is TGTGCCAGTTTCTCTGGGGCAGGGGGCGTGCAATATCAAGCTTTCTTT. It yields the protein CASFSGAGGVQYQAFF. The rearrangement uses TRBV19 and TRBJ1-1; 8 positions match TRBD1. V lost 8 bases to trimming and J lost 9 bases; unmatched junction nucleotides: 20. The length of the CDR3 is 16 residues. The germline CDR1 and CDR2 sequences are LNHDA and SQIVND (reference sequence).

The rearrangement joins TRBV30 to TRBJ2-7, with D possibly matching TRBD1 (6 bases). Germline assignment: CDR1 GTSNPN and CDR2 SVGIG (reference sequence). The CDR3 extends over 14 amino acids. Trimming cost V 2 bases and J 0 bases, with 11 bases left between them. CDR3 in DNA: TGTGCCTGGAGTCGGGCAGGGGACTCCTACGAGCAGTACTTC. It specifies CAWSRAGDSYEQYF.

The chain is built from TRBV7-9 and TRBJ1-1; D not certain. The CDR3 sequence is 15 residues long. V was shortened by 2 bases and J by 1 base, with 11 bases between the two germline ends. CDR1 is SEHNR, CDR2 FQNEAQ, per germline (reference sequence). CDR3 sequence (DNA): TGTGCCAGCAGCTTATATGGGCAGCCGAACACTGAAGCTTTCTTT. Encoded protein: CASSLYGQPNTEAFF.

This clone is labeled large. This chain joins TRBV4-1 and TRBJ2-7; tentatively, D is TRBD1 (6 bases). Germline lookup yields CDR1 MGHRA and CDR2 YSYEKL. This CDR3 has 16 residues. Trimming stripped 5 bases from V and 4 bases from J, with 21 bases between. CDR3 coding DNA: TGCGCCAGCAGCTACGAGCCACAGGGAGTCCAGTACGAGCAGTACTTC. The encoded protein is CASSYEPQGVQYEQYF.

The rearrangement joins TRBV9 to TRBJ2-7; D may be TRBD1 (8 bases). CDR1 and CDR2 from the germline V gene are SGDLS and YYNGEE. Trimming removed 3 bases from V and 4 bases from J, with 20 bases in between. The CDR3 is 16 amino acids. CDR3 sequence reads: CASSAQGGDRPYEQYF. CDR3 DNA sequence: TGTGCCAGCAGCGCTCAGGGGGGGGACAGGCCTTACGAGCAGTACTTC.

The CDR3 is CASSFFAGELTDTQYF. CDR3 bases: TGTGCCAGCAGCTTTTTCGCGGGAGAGCTTACAGATACGCAGTATTTT. The chain employs TRBV5-6 and TRBJ2-3, with 7 bases that match TRBD2. This CDR3 contains 16 residues. V lost 2 bases to trimming and J lost 3 bases; unmatched junction nucleotides: 9. In germline, CDR1 is SGHDT, CDR2 YYEEEE.

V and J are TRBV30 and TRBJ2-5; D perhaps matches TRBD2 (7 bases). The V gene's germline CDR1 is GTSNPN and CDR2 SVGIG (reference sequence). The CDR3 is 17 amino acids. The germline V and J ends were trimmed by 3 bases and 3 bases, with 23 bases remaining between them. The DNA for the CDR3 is TGTGCCTGGAGGCGTTCTTTCGGGACACGGGGGGAAGAGACCCAGTACTTC. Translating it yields CAWRRSFGTRGEETQYF.

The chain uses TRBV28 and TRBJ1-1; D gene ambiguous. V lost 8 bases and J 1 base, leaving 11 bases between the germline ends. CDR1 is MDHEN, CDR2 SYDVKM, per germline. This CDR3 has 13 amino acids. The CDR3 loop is CASRRRENTEAFF. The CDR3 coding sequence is TGTGCCAGCCGCCGGCGGGAGAACACTGAAGCTTTCTTT.

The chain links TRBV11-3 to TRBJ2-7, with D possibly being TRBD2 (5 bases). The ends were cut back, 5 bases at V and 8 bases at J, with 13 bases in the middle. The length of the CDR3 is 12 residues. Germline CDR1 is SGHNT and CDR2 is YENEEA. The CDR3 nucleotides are TGTGCCAGCAGCCCGGGGAATGGGAAGCAGTACTTC. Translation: CASSPGNGKQYF.

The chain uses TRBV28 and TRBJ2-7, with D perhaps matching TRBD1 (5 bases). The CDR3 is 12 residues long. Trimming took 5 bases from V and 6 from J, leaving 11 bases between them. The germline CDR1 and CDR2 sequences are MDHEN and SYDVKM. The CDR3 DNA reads TGTGCCAGCAGTGGGCGACAGTTCGAGCAGTACTTC. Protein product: CASSGRQFEQYF.

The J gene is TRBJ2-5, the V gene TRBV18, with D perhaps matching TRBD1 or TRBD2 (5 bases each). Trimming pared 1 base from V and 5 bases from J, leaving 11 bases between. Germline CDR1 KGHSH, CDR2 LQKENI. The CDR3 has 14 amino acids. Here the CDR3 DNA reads TGTGCCAGCTCACCACGGATCTGGGGGGAGACCCAGTACTTC. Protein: CASSPRIWGETQYF.

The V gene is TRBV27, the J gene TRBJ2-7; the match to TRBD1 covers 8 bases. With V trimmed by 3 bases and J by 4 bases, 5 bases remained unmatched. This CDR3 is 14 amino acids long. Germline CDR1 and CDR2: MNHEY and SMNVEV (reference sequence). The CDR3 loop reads CASSFSGGRYEQYF. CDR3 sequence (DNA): TGTGCCAGCAGTTTTTCAGGGGGCAGGTACGAGCAGTACTTC.

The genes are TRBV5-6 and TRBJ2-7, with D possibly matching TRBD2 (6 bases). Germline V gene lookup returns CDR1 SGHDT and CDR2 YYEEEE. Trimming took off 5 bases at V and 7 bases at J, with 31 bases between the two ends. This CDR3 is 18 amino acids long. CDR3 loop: CASRPGGSGRYFSLEQYF. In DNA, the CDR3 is TGTGCCAGCAGACCCGGGGGTTCAGGGCGCTACTTTAGTCTTGAGCAGTACTTC.

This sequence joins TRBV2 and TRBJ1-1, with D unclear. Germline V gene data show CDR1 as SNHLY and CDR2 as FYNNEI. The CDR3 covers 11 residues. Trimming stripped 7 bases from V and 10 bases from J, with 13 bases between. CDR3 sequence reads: CASIFGVIAFF. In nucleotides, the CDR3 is TGTGCCAGCATTTTTGGGGTCATAGCTTTCTTT.

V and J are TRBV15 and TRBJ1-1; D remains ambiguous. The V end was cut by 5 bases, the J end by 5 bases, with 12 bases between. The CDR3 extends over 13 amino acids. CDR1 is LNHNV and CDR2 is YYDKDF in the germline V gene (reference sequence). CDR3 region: CATSESRRTEAFF. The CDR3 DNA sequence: TGTGCCACCAGCGAGAGTCGAAGGACTGAAGCTTTCTTT.

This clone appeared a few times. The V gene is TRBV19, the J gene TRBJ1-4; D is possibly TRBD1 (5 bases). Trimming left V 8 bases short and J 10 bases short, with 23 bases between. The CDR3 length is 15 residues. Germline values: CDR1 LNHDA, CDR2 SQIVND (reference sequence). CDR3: CASSKSRQMEVKLFF. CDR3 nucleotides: TGTGCCAGTTCCAAGTCTCGACAGATGGAGGTAAAACTGTTTTTT.

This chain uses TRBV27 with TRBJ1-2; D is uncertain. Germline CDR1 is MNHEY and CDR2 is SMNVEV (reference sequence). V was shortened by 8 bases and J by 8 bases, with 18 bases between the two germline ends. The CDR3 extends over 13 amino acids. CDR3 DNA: TGTGCCAGCCGAGAGTTGGACTCCATGGGCTACACCTTC. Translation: CASRELDSMGYTF.

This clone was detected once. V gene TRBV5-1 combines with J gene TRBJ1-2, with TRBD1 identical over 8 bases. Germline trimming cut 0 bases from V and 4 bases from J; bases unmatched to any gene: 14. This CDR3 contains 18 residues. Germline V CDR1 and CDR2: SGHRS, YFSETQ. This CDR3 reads CASSLAPSFQGAGYGYTF. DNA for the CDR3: TGCGCCAGCAGCTTGGCTCCTAGCTTTCAGGGGGCGGGCTATGGCTACACCTTC.

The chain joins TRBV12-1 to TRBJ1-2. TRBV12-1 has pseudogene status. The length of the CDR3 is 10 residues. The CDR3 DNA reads TGTGCCAGCAGCGCGTGGAGCTACACCTTC. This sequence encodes CASSAWSYTF.

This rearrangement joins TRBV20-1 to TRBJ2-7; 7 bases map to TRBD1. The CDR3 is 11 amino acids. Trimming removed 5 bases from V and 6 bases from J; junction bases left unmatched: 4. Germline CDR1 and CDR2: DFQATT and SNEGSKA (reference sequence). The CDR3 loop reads CSASQGSEQYF. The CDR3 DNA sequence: TGCAGTGCTTCACAGGGGAGCGAGCAGTACTTC.

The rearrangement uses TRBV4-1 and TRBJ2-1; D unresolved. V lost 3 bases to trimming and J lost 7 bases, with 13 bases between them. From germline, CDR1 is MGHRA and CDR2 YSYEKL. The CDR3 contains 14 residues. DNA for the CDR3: TGCGCCAGCAGCCATCCCCCAAATAGAAATGAGCAGTTCTTC. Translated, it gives CASSHPPNRNEQFF.

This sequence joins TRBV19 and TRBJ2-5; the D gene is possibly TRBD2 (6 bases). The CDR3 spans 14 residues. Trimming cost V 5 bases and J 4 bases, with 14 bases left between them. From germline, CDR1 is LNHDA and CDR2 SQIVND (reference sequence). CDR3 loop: CASSPPGLPETQYF. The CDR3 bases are TGTGCCAGTAGTCCTCCGGGACTCCCAGAGACCCAGTACTTC.